Below, one TCR beta chain is given with its context. As yet, its antigen is unknown. The sample belongs to a study of T cells in Graves' hyperthyroidism and ophthalmopathy. Turning to the study itself: Blood from the periphery was taken at initial diagnosis, before any treatment.

Amplification of TCR beta CDR3 regions used RNA as the template. First-round RT-PCR targeting the TCR CDR3 was performed with the HTBI primer set. TCRdb passed the multiplex PCR reads through MiXCR, listing each CDR3 protein once. This table holds 550,000 to 850,000 distinct CDR3 sequences, 18% found once. General study findings and limits: The blood repertoire included most of the expanded thyroid clonotypes above 0.001.

V trimming: 1 base; J trimming: 8 bases; junction bases outside the gene matches: 3. Germline V CDR1 and CDR2: SEHNR, FQNEAQ (reference sequence). This CDR3 has 14 residues. The genes are TRBV7-9 and TRBJ1-2; 11 positions agree with TRBD1. This clonotype originated in a woman between 45 and 65 years old with Graves' hyperthyroidism that later progressed to Graves' ophthalmopathy. Input material: blood. The CDR3 sequence: CASSLEGTGGGYTF. DNA of the CDR3: TGTGCCAGCAGCTTAGAAGGGACAGGGGGAGGCTACACCTTC.